The entry that follows covers one TCR beta chain sequence. Those enrolled, adults aged 18 to 89 years, came from some 25 US areas. This sample is drawn from a study of blood T cell repertoires in COVID-19. Study as a whole: Acute and convalescent COVID-19 samples came from the United States, Italy and Spain.

Some clones are missing from TCRdb's copy, which holds only in-frame ones; the method was immunoSEQ multiplex PCR. The sample consists of roughly 400,000 clones, 70% to 90% of them appearing once. Germline V gene lookup returns CDR1 ENHRY and CDR2 SYGVKD. V was clipped by 0 bases and J by 0 bases, with 14 bases between them. The CDR3 is 17 amino acids. The source material was PBMCs or T cells enriched from blood (not recorded which). The TCR sequence derives from a woman younger than 30 who had been exposed to COVID-19. The rearrangement links TRBV10-3 to TRBJ2-5; D is perhaps TRBD1 (6 bases). The CDR3 DNA reads TGTGCCATCAGTGAGTCAGGAGGACAGCAATACCAAGAGACCCAGTACTTC. Translating it yields CAISESGGQQYQETQYF.